These 32 T cell receptor beta chains originate from one sample sequenced in a study of regulatory T cells in long-lasting Graves disease. This sample's time point: persistent/refractory GD, antithyroid drugs over 5 years with positive TRAb. The authors made the TCR library using RNA they extracted from PBMCs. CDR3 regions were amplified by Arm-PCR using iRepertoire HTBI primers to build TCR beta libraries. MiXCR, run by TCRdb on the multiplex PCR reads, gives a single entry per CDR3 protein. The data contain roughly 450,000 distinct CDR3 sequences, under 25% of them seen just once; the ten biggest clones take up over 7.5%. The sequencing used peripheral blood mononuclear cells (PBMCs), collected when the disease was refractory, from a patient treated with antithyroid drugs. The receptor set was obtained from a female donor with Graves disease.

This clonotype was found many times. This chain joins TRBV11-2 and TRBJ1-1; weak D call: TRBD1 (6 bases). Germline CDR1 reads SGHAT; CDR2 reads FQNNGV. The CDR3 sequence is 16 residues long. Trimming stripped 5 bases from V and 4 bases from J, with 20 bases between. The CDR3 DNA reads as TGTGCCAGCAGCCCTACTACAGGGTTGTACCCCACTGAAGCTTTCTTT. Amino acids: CASSPTTGLYPTEAFF.

Note on this clonotype: The junction shows a germline mismatch at one end, possibly a read error. This chain uses TRBV9 with TRBJ2-5, with 9 bases lining up with TRBD1. This CDR3 spans 15 amino acids. Germline values: CDR1 SGDLS, CDR2 YYNGEE. CDR3 in amino acids: CASSAPGQGQETRYF. Written as DNA, the CDR3 is TGTGCCAGCAGCGCACCGGGACAGGGTCAAGAGACCCGGTACTTC.

This clonotype was found a few times. The gene calls are TRBV12-3 or TRBV12-4 and TRBJ2-2; 8 nucleotides align to TRBD2. J was trimmed by 8 bases and V by 6 bases; bases with no gene match: 5. CDR3 length equals 13 residues. The CDR3 DNA follows: TGTGCCAGCAGCCAAATAGCGGGAGGGGAGCTGTTTTTT. It codes for CASSQIAGGELFF.

Notes on this clonotype: At one end, the junction sequence differs from germline, possibly due to a read error. The CDR3 loop reads CASRQGSLYGYAF. The CDR3 nucleotides read TGTGCCAGCAGACAGGGTAGTTTATATGGCTACGCCTTC. The chain joins TRBV25-1 to TRBJ1-2; maybe TRBD1 (6 bases). This CDR3 spans 13 amino acids. Germline values: CDR1 MGHDK, CDR2 SYGVNS.

This sequence joins TRBV7-2 and TRBJ1-5, with D hard to call. The CDR3 totals 13 residues. V lost 1 base and J 9 bases, leaving 10 bases between the germline ends. Germline-derived CDR1 and CDR2 are SGHTA and FQGNSA. CDR3 in amino acids: CASSLGPESPQHF. The CDR3 nucleotides are TGTGCCAGCAGCTTAGGGCCAGAATCGCCCCAGCATTTT.

Of note for this clonotype: A much larger clone lies a single base off, so this may be a read error. V gene TRBV7-9 combines with J gene TRBJ2-7, with 7 positions matching TRBD1. CDR3 size: 15 residues. Germline V gene sequence: CDR1 SEHNR, CDR2 FQNEAQ (reference sequence). J gave up 3 bases and V 5 bases, and 10 bases lay outside the gene matches. For the CDR3, the DNA is TGTGCCAGCAGCCCGACCGGGACAGACGGCTACGAGCAGTACTTC. Residues: CASSPTGTDGYEQYF.

This clonotype was detected a few times. V gene TRBV11-1 combines with J gene TRBJ2-7, with 10 nucleotides matching TRBD1. CDR3 size: 14 residues. CDR1 is SGHAT, CDR2 FQDESV, per germline (reference sequence). Trimming cost V 4 bases and J 3 bases; bases outside gene matches: 3. In nucleotides, the CDR3 is TGTGCCAGCAGCTCGGACAGGGGGTACTACGAGCAGTACTTC. It specifies CASSSDRGYYEQYF.

This clonotype was seen more than once but under ten times. The chain is built from TRBV11-2 and TRBJ2-5; TRBD1 agrees at 9 bases. Germline loops: CDR1 SGHAT, CDR2 FQNNGV. With 5 bases clipped from V and 3 bases from J, the junction kept 7 bases outside the gene matches. The CDR3 loop spans 15 amino acids. The CDR3: CASSQDRGGEETQYF. As DNA, the CDR3 is TGTGCCAGCAGCCAAGACAGGGGGGGCGAAGAGACCCAGTACTTC.

The chain is built from TRBV6-2 or TRBV6-3 and TRBJ2-5; D perhaps matches TRBD1 (6 bases). CDR1 is MNHEY, CDR2 SVGEGT, per germline. This CDR3 is 16 amino acids long. The V end lost 5 bases, the J end lost 5 bases, and 21 bases lay between the germline ends. The CDR3 sequence is CASSQPRQAYSETQYF. In DNA form, the CDR3 reads TGTGCCAGCAGTCAACCACGACAGGCCTACAGTGAGACCCAGTACTTC.

V is TRBV7-9 and J is TRBJ2-7; the match to TRBD2 covers 11 bases. The germline gives CDR1 SEHNR, CDR2 FQNEAQ (reference sequence). The CDR3 extends over 17 amino acids. V shed 8 bases and J 0 bases; nucleotides not matched to a gene: 12. This CDR3 reads CASLGVTSGKVSYEQYF. DNA for the CDR3: TGTGCCAGCCTCGGTGTGACTAGCGGGAAAGTCTCCTACGAGCAGTACTTC.

The sample holds many counts of this clonotype. Here the CDR3 reads CASSLYPGQTYEQYF. As DNA, the CDR3 is TGTGCCAGCAGTTTATACCCCGGACAGACCTACGAGCAGTACTTC. The rearrangement joins TRBV27 to TRBJ2-7; possibly TRBD1 for D (6 bases). Trimming took 1 base from V and 2 from J, leaving 12 bases between them. This CDR3 has 15 amino acids. Germline V lookup: CDR1 MNHEY, CDR2 SMNVEV (reference sequence).

This clonotype has just a few counts. A read error may explain this, as a much larger clone is one base away. This CDR3 fails to terminate in the conserved phenylalanine or tryptophan, so it likely reflects a read error. CDR3 amino acids: CASSWGTGNYEQYL. The CDR3 coding sequence is TGTGCCAGCAGTTGGGGGACAGGGAACTACGAGCAGTACCTC. The chain combines TRBV12-3 or TRBV12-4 with TRBJ2-7; 9 bases fit TRBD1. V dropped 4 bases and J dropped 3; count of bases not matched to a gene: 4. The CDR3 has 14 amino acids.

This clonotype was seen a handful of times. The rearrangement links TRBV29-1 to TRBJ1-2, with 11 bases aligning to TRBD1. The CDR3 spans 13 residues. V was pared by 6 bases and J by 7 bases, with 7 bases of the junction left unmatched. CDR1 SQVTM and CDR2 ANQGSEA come from the germline V gene. The CDR3 protein is CSVEGQGESGYTF. The CDR3 DNA follows: TGCAGCGTAGAGGGACAGGGGGAGAGTGGCTACACCTTC.

This clonotype was recorded many times. This sequence joins TRBV6-1 and TRBJ1-2; maybe TRBD1 (5 bases). Germline V lookup: CDR1 MNHNS, CDR2 SASEGT. The CDR3 spans 13 residues. Trimming cost V 0 bases and J 9 bases, with 11 bases left between them. CDR3 amino acids: CASSEAGEGSYTF. CDR3 bases: TGTGCCAGCAGTGAAGCAGGGGAAGGTAGCTACACCTTC.

This clonotype was counted ten times or more. This sequence joins TRBV10-3 and TRBJ1-1; tentative D call: TRBD1 (6 bases). V dropped 10 bases and J dropped 6 bases, with 21 bases sitting between them. Per the germline V gene, CDR1 is ENHRY and CDR2 is SYGVKD. The CDR3 sequence is 14 residues long. In DNA, the CDR3 is TGTGCCAGTGGGGGGGTCAGGGAGGGGGCTGAAGCTTTCTTT. The encoded protein is CASGGVREGAEAFF.

The chain recombines TRBV9 with TRBJ1-1; TRBD1 matches at 7 bases. CDR3 length equals 17 residues. Trimming removed 7 bases from V and 0 bases from J; junction bases left unmatched: 15. Germline values: CDR1 SGDLS, CDR2 YYNGEE. CDR3 region: CASGGPRQGPMNTEAFF. CDR3 nucleotide sequence: TGTGCCAGCGGCGGACCGAGACAGGGACCAATGAACACTGAAGCTTTCTTT.

This clonotype was counted many times. The V and J genes are TRBV20-1 and TRBJ1-2; D not resolved. Trimming left V 0 bases short and J 4 bases short, with 9 bases between. The germline CDR1 and CDR2 sequences are DFQATT and SNEGSKA (reference sequence). The CDR3 is 13 residues long. For the CDR3, the DNA is TGCAGTGCTAGAGATTCAGCAGCCTATGGCTACACCTTC. Translating gives CSARDSAAYGYTF.

This sequence joins TRBV4-1 and TRBJ1-5; TRBD1 might be the D (5 bases). V lost 4 bases, J lost 4 bases, and 14 bases lay in between. Per the germline V gene, CDR1 is MGHRA and CDR2 is YSYEKL. The CDR3 is 15 residues long. Here the CDR3 reads CASSPGPADNQPQHF. As DNA, the CDR3 is TGCGCCAGCAGCCCGGGACCGGCAGATAATCAGCCCCAGCATTTT.

The chain links TRBV30 to TRBJ2-1, with D possibly being TRBD1 or TRBD2 (6 bases each). This CDR3 is 14 amino acids long. The V end lost 8 bases, the J end lost 7 bases, and 21 bases lay between the germline ends. The germline gives CDR1 GTSNPN, CDR2 SVGIG (reference sequence). The CDR3 loop is CARTDGVAGNEQFF. The CDR3 DNA reads as TGTGCCAGGACAGACGGAGTGGCGGGGAATGAGCAGTTCTTC.

This chain uses TRBV28 with TRBJ2-4; 15 bases line up with TRBD2. The germline V gene encodes CDR1 MDHEN and CDR2 SYDVKM. J gave up 0 bases and V 5 bases, and 8 bases lay outside the gene matches. The CDR3 runs to 19 residues. CDR3 sequence: CASSPGLAGGFLAKNIQYF. In nucleotides, the CDR3 is TGTGCCAGCAGTCCCGGACTAGCGGGAGGGTTTTTAGCCAAAAACATTCAGTACTTC. The full variable domain, completed using reference TRBV28 and TRBJ2-4, is DVKVTQSSRYLVKRTGEKVFLECVQDMDHENMFWYRQDPGLGLRLIYFSYDVKMKEKGDIPEGYSVSREKKERFSLILESASTNQTSMYLCASSPGLAGGFLAKNIQYFGAGTRLSVL.

This clonotype has more than one count but fewer than ten. At one of its ends the junction is not consistent with the germline gene, which may arise from a read error. The V and J genes are TRBV7-2 and TRBJ2-7; no clear D gene. This CDR3 is built from 14 residues. CDR1 and CDR2 (germline): SGHTA, FQGNSA. As DNA, the CDR3 is TGTGCCAGCAGCTTCGGTGTAAACTCCTACGAGCGGTACTTC. Its protein is CASSFGVNSYERYF.

This clonotype came up many times. The chain has TRBV28 and TRBJ2-7; D is ambiguous. CDR1 and CDR2 (germline): MDHEN, SYDVKM. V was pared by 7 bases and J by 1 base, with 8 bases between. This CDR3 has 12 amino acids. This CDR3 is CASMDSSYEQYF. CDR3 DNA: TGTGCCAGCATGGATTCTTCCTACGAGCAGTACTTC.

A few counts support this clonotype. The chain couples TRBV13 to TRBJ2-4; 8 nucleotides line up with TRBD2. The CDR3 sequence is 18 residues long. With 3 bases clipped from V and 2 bases from J, the junction kept 12 bases outside the gene matches. Germline V gene lookup returns CDR1 PRHDT and CDR2 FYEKMQ (reference sequence). CDR3 bases: TGTGCCAGCAGCTTGACTTACGGGACTAGGCGATCCAAAAACATTCAGTACTTC. Its translation is CASSLTYGTRRSKNIQYF.

This clonotype has at least ten counts. The CDR3: CASSEQGTELDGKLFF. The DNA of the CDR3 is TGTGCCAGCAGTGAACAAGGCACCGAATTAGATGGGAAACTGTTTTTT. The chain recombines TRBV2 with TRBJ1-4; unclear D gene. There are 16 residues in the CDR3. Trimming pared 2 bases from V and 11 bases from J, leaving 21 bases between. From germline, CDR1 is SNHLY and CDR2 FYNNEI.

This clonotype has a count of ten or more. V usage is TRBV7-2 and J usage is TRBJ1-2; D is undetermined. V lost 1 base, J lost 0 bases, and 12 bases lay in between. CDR3 length: 16 amino acids. Germline V lookup: CDR1 SGHTA, CDR2 FQGNSA. The CDR3 here is CASSLVRGRANYGYTF. In DNA form, the CDR3 reads TGTGCCAGCAGCTTAGTGAGAGGGAGGGCTAACTATGGCTACACCTTC. The variable domain in full, with the rest retrieved from reference TRBV7-2 and TRBJ1-2, is GAGVSQSPSNKVTEKGKDVELRCDPISGHTALYWYRQSLGQGLEFLIYFQGNSAPDKSGLPSDRFSAERTGGSVSTLTIQRTQQEDSAVYLCASSLVRGRANYGYTFGSGTRLTVV.

This chain links TRBV3-1 with TRBJ2-7; 9 positions agree with TRBD2. The J segment lost 2 bases and the V segment lost 1 base, leaving 0 bases of the junction unmatched. Germline V gene sequence: CDR1 LGHDT, CDR2 YNNKEL (reference sequence). The CDR3 covers 14 residues. The CDR3 is CASSQGLAAYEQYF. The CDR3 nucleotides read TGTGCCAGCAGCCAAGGACTAGCGGCCTACGAGCAGTACTTC.

This chain links TRBV5-1 with TRBJ2-6, with a weak D call TRBD2 (5 bases). The V end lost 1 base, the J end lost 2 bases, and 10 bases lay between the germline ends. The CDR3 sequence is 16 residues long. Germline assignment: CDR1 SGHRS and CDR2 YFSETQ. The CDR3 spells CASSLSEVAGANVLTF. CDR3 in DNA: TGCGCCAGCAGCTTGTCGGAGGTAGCTGGGGCCAACGTCCTGACTTTC.

The CDR3: CASSQVTNPGYTF. CDR3 bases: TGCGCCAGCAGCCAAGTAACAAACCCGGGCTACACCTTC. This chain joins TRBV4-1 and TRBJ1-2; no firm D call. The CDR3 runs 13 residues. Between the trimmed V and J ends, which lost 1 base and 8 bases, there was a span of 11 bases. The germline gives CDR1 MGHRA, CDR2 YSYEKL.

The gene calls are TRBV30 and TRBJ2-7, with 7 nucleotides matching TRBD1. Per the germline V gene, CDR1 is GTSNPN and CDR2 is SVGIG (reference sequence). Germline trimming cut 6 bases from V and 0 bases from J; bases unmatched to any gene: 11. This CDR3 is built from 15 residues. CDR3 protein: CACQNRDRSSYEQYF. The CDR3 DNA sequence: TGTGCCTGCCAAAACCGGGACAGAAGCTCCTACGAGCAGTACTTC.

This clonotype was counted ten times or more. The chain couples TRBV28 to TRBJ2-7; TRBD1 matches 7 bases. The ends lost 5 bases at V and 5 bases at J; junction bases unmatched: 9. Looked up from germline, CDR1 is MDHEN and CDR2 is SYDVKM. The CDR3 contains 14 residues. The CDR3 loop is CASSTTGWGDEQYF. CDR3 DNA: TGTGCCAGCAGTACGACAGGGTGGGGCGACGAGCAGTACTTC.

This clonotype was detected only a few times. The chain employs TRBV20-1 and TRBJ2-7; D possibly corresponds to TRBD2 (5 bases). The CDR3 spans 12 residues. Germline CDR1 reads DFQATT; CDR2 reads SNEGSKA (reference sequence). With 7 bases removed from V and 2 bases from J, the gap between germline ends came to 12 bases. CDR3 amino acids: CSVVAPPYEQYF. DNA of the CDR3: TGCAGTGTCGTAGCGCCGCCCTACGAGCAGTACTTC.

This chain joins TRBV5-1 and TRBJ1-1; no clear D gene. The length of the CDR3 is 13 residues. CDR1 is SGHRS, CDR2 YFSETQ, per germline. Trimming stripped 4 bases from V and 4 bases from J, with 11 bases between. The CDR3 region is CASSEGLGTEAFF. For the CDR3, the DNA is TGCGCCAGCAGCGAGGGTCTGGGCACTGAAGCTTTCTTT.